This T cell receptor beta chain was recovered during a study of blood T cell repertoires in COVID-19 (dated by TCRdb to the early 2020s). About the full investigation: The collaborator samples originated in the United States, Italy and Spain and spanned the acute and convalescent phases of COVID-19. The dataset comprised deeply sampled blood TCRbeta repertoires from subjects exposed to, actively infected with, or recovered from COVID-19. The material from the prospective study consisted of cDNA or gDNA derived from T cells, B-cell-depleted T cells, or PBMCs. Where available, HLA class I and class II types were obtained from metadata supplied by the sample provider rather than from assay-based typing. A freely available public database, intended as a resource for researchers studying the immune response to SARS-CoV-2, is where the repertoires were released. Nearly every sample came with metadata listing a de-identified subject ID, COVID-19 status, age in years and sex. Samples came from the ongoing ImmuneRACE study (first 160 participants) plus 1,254 subjects from 6 global collaborators. The paper's findings and limits, for the study overall: The quantity of clinical and demographic metadata differed by source and by participant and was supplied without curation.

This clone showed up just a few times. The antigen this receptor binds is unknown. Per-base quality was not reported, and no clone a single base away is much larger than it. CDR1 and CDR2 are drawn from the germline V gene (reference sequence): LGHDT, YNNKEL. V loses 0 bases, J loses 2 bases, and the germline ends lie 14 bases apart. There are 17 amino acids in the CDR3, from cysteine to phenylalanine inclusive. The read is trimmed to its CDR3 DNA, 51 bases read in frame from base 1. TCRbeta CDR3 regions were amplified from genomic DNA using the immunoSEQ Assay, a bias-controlled multiplex PCR. From the authors' description of their analysis: Nucleated cell counts per sample were estimated from amplification of reference gene primers within the assay. To quantify the absolute abundance of each unique TCRbeta CDR3 rearrangement, sequence reads were collapsed and filtered. For each sample, productive Simpson clonality was calculated by taking the square root of Simpson's diversity index across productive rearrangements. The clones in this table, taken by TCRdb from immuneACCESS, are in-frame only. Not every clone is retained; where verified, under half of the shortfall comes from an unresolved V gene, and the cause of the rest is unknown. The DNA gave D and trimming, while V, J and clone size come from that table. The table for this sample lists just over 200,000 clones; 80% of them were counted only once. The ten largest clones represent less than 7% of the sample.

Whole blood was collected in K2EDTA tubes by collaborating institutions according to the institutions' own protocols. Collaborator samples were shipped for TCRbeta analysis as frozen whole blood, isolated PBMCs, or DNA extracted from either sample type. This TCR was sampled from a woman in her seventies with acute or convalescent COVID-19. This sequence uses TRBV3-1 (or the pseudogene TRBV3-2) and TRBJ2-1; tentative D gene TRBD2, with 6 bases matching. Sequencing was done on a sample of peripheral blood. The CDR3: CASSQDRLANPYNEQFF. The DNA reads as follows: TGTGCCAGCAGCCAAGATCGGCTAGCGAACCCCTACAATGAGCAGTTCTTC.